This T cell receptor (beta chain) comes out of a study of blood T cell repertoires in COVID-19. Study context: Nucleic acid was either cDNA or gDNA, and it came from T cells, B-cell-depleted T cells, or PBMCs.

This clone has a handful of counts. Only in-frame clones appear in the TCRdb table, and some are missing; sequencing was by immunoSEQ multiplex PCR. The data contain about 50,000 clones, around four fifths of them singletons. The germline V gene encodes CDR1 SNHLY and CDR2 FYNNEI. The CDR3 runs 15 residues. With 4 bases clipped from V and 1 base from J, the junction kept 4 bases outside the gene matches. Sequenced material: peripheral blood. This receptor was identified in a woman older than 75 with acute or convalescent COVID-19. The gene calls are TRBV2 and TRBJ2-3, with TRBD1 matching over 8 bases. In DNA, the CDR3 is TGTGCCAGCAGTGGATTGACAGGGGGCACAGATACGCAGTATTTT. Protein: CASSGLTGGTDTQYF. The full variable domain, in which reference TRBV2 and TRBJ2-3 provide the parts outside the CDR3, is EPEVTQTPSHQVTQMGQEVILRCVPISNHLYFYWYRQILGQKVEFLVSFYNNEISEKSEIFDDQFSVERPDGSNFTLKIRSTKLEDSAMYFCASSGLTGGTDTQYFGPGTRLTVL.